The TCR beta chain described here comes from a study of regulatory T cells in long-lasting Graves disease. Broader study findings: Shared public clonotypes totalled 2,741 in persistent patients, compared with just under 1,000 in new patients. With a small sample size, accuracy may have been reduced. What was studied was peripheral blood only, and not thyroid tissue.

With regard to this clonotype: Its antigen is as yet unknown.

To make TCR beta libraries, researchers used iRepertoire HTBI primers and Arm-PCR of CDR3 regions. One entry per CDR3 protein, called by TCRdb with MiXCR from the multiplex PCR reads. The table has a few hundred thousand distinct CDR3 sequences, more than 20% seen once. Germline CDR1 is LGHDT and CDR2 is YNNKEL (reference sequence). This CDR3 comprises 17 residues. V gave up 3 bases and J gave up 3 bases; unmatched junction bases: 4. Specified time point: persistent/refractory GD, antithyroid drugs over 5 years with positive TRAb. RNA from PBMCs was the source of the TCR library. Graves' disease diagnosis relied on American Thyroid Association guidelines.

The source is a woman in her thirties or forties with Graves disease. The specimen was peripheral blood mononuclear cells (PBMCs), collected when the disease was refractory, from a patient treated with antithyroid drugs. V and J are TRBV3-1 and TRBJ2-2; 13 nucleotides line up with TRBD2. The DNA for the CDR3 is TGTGCCAGCAGCCAGGAAGGACTAGCGGGAGACACCGGGGAGCTGTTTTTT. It specifies CASSQEGLAGDTGELFF.